These 9 T cell receptor beta chains were all obtained from the same sample, sequenced in a study of CD8 T cells in ankylosing spondylitis. TCRdb re-derived calls from the 5' RACE reads in MiXCR, one entry per CDR3 protein. The sample lists 300,000 to 400,000 distinct CDR3 sequences; approximately 10% were seen once. The material sequenced was blood, either unsorted or a sorted T cell fraction (not recorded which). These receptors came from a female donor with ankylosing spondylitis or in good health (not recorded which).

In this sample, this clonotype turned up a few times. The J gene is TRBJ1-2, the V gene TRBV29-1, with TRBD1 as a possible D gene (5 bases). CDR3 length: 13 residues. V was cut by 6 bases and J by 6 bases, with 17 bases left in between. The V gene's germline CDR1 is SQVTM and CDR2 ANQGSEA. CDR3 sequence: CSVEGLTVHGYTF. CDR3 DNA: TGCAGCGTCGAGGGCCTGACAGTGCATGGCTACACCTTC.

This clonotype has only a few counts. This chain uses TRBV15 with TRBJ1-4; tentatively, D is TRBD1 (6 bases). The CDR3 is made up of 15 amino acids. Per germline, CDR1 LNHNV and CDR2 YYDKDF (reference sequence). The ends were cut back, 9 bases at V and 0 bases at J, with 14 bases in the middle. CDR3 sequence: CATGGKRATNEKLFF. Here the CDR3 DNA reads TGTGCCACGGGGGGCAAGCGGGCAACTAATGAAAAACTGTTTTTT.

The chain uses TRBV28 and TRBJ1-5, with 7 bases that match TRBD1. The trim removed 5 bases at V and 4 bases at J, leaving 5 bases unmatched. The CDR3 is 14 amino acids. The germline CDR1 and CDR2 sequences are MDHEN and SYDVKM. CDR3 amino acids: CASSPPGQNQPQHF. CDR3 coding DNA: TGTGCCAGCAGTCCCCCGGGACAGAATCAGCCCCAGCATTTT.

This clonotype occurred many times. The chain carries TRBV7-9 and TRBJ2-1; D unclear. The CDR3 spans 14 residues. Trimming pared 5 bases from V and 4 bases from J, leaving 12 bases between. The germline CDR1 and CDR2 sequences are SEHNR and FQNEAQ (reference sequence). CDR3 in amino acids: CASSTWTEYNEQFF. The DNA of the CDR3 is TGTGCCAGCAGCACCTGGACGGAATACAATGAGCAGTTCTTC.

In this sample, this clonotype turned up a few times. This chain uses TRBV14 with TRBJ1-6; D unclear. CDR1 SGHDN and CDR2 FVKESK come from the germline V gene. The V gene lost 4 bases and the J gene lost 9 bases, with 10 bases spanning the gap. This CDR3 is 13 amino acids long. The CDR3 here is CASSPGEGSPLHF. Written as DNA, the CDR3 is TGTGCCAGCAGCCCGGGAGAGGGTTCACCCCTCCACTTT. Full variable domain (outside the CDR3, taken from reference TRBV14 and TRBJ1-6): EAGVTQFPSHSVIEKGQTVTLRCDPISGHDNLYWYRRVMGKEIKFLLHFVKESKQDESGMPNNRFLAERTGGTYSTLKVQPAELEDSGVYFCASSPGEGSPLHFGNGTRLTVT.

The V gene is TRBV5-6, the J gene TRBJ2-2; either TRBD1 or TRBD2 may supply D (5 bases each). The germline V and J ends were trimmed by 2 bases and 4 bases, with 18 bases remaining between them. The CDR3 runs to 17 residues. Germline V lookup: CDR1 SGHDT, CDR2 YYEEEE. This chain's CDR3 is CASSLLMGLAVTGELFF. The CDR3, as DNA: TGTGCCAGCAGCTTACTTATGGGGCTAGCAGTCACCGGGGAGCTGTTTTTT.

This clonotype came up a few times. DNA for the CDR3: TGCAGCGCCGAGCAGGTGGACTATGGCTACACCTTC. Its translation: CSAEQVDYGYTF. The chain joins TRBV20-1 to TRBJ1-2; D is undetermined. Germline values: CDR1 DFQATT, CDR2 SNEGSKA (reference sequence). This CDR3 has 12 residues.

This clonotype was recorded many times. The chain couples TRBV20-1 to TRBJ2-1; 10 bases line up with TRBD2. CDR3 size: 13 residues. Germline values: CDR1 DFQATT, CDR2 SNEGSKA (reference sequence). In DNA form, the CDR3 reads TGCACTCGTGTCGGACTAGCGGACAATGAGCAGTTCTTC. Translation gives CTRVGLADNEQFF.

This clonotype was detected only a few times. The chain has TRBV27 and TRBJ2-5, with D possibly matching TRBD2 (5 bases). V lost 11 bases to trimming and J lost 4 bases, with 23 bases between them. The germline V gene encodes CDR1 MNHEY and CDR2 SMNVEV (reference sequence). The CDR3 consists of 15 residues. CDR3 nucleotides: TGTGCCCGCCGGGGTCCTGCGTTTTTCTCAGAGACCCAGTACTTC. Amino acid sequence: CARRGPAFFSETQYF.